This T cell receptor (beta chain) was recorded in a study of cytomegalovirus exposure and HLA in healthy donors. Across the whole study: About 200 million T cells yielded approximately 100 million unique TCR beta sequences, as an earlier analysis found.

Trimming left V 0 bases short and J 6 bases short, with 12 bases between. CDR1 and CDR2 (germline): KGHSH, LQKENI. This CDR3 is built from 15 residues. In the PCR, 60 Vbeta and 13 Jbeta primers were used. Produced via immunoSEQ multiplex PCR; TCRdb's table is partial and in-frame only. This table has over 150,000 clones, approximately 80% appearing once. Sequenced: PBMCs. J is TRBJ2-1 and V is TRBV18; the D gene is possibly TRBD1 (5 bases). The source is a woman in her 40s in good health and CMV-seropositive. CDR3 nucleotides: TGTGCCAGCTCACCACCGTCCAGGGAAGGCAATGAGCAGTTCTTC. It specifies CASSPPSREGNEQFF.